Reported below is one T cell receptor beta chain. Its antigen remains unknown. This record comes from a study of T cells and Merkel cell carcinoma outcomes. Notes on the study in general: Merkel cell carcinoma outcomes were reportedly predicted by repertoire and T-cell density.

V was clipped by 4 bases and J by 7 bases, with 14 bases between them. Germline V gene data show CDR1 as LNHNV and CDR2 as YYDKDF (reference sequence). The CDR3 length is 14 residues. TCRdb's table, derived via immunoSEQ multiplex PCR, lists solely in-frame clones and lacks some. There are 15,000 to 25,000 clones in the sample; over 75% occur only once, and approximately 3.3% lies in the top ten. This TCR was sampled from a human donor with Merkel cell carcinoma. Sequencing input: tumor tissue from Merkel cell carcinoma. The genes are TRBV15 and TRBJ2-1; D assignment may be TRBD1 or TRBD2 (5 bases each). The CDR3: CATSTRPWGNEQFF. DNA for the CDR3: TGTGCCACCAGCACTAGGCCCTGGGGGAATGAGCAGTTCTTC.